Listed below are T cell receptor beta chains from one sample, sequenced in a study of T cells after yellow fever vaccination. MiXCR, run by TCRdb on the 5' RACE reads, gives a single entry per CDR3 protein. The profile covers a few hundred thousand distinct CDR3 sequences, with approximately 3% appearing a single time and 3.2% taken by the ten largest. Sample: CD4+ T cells sorted from PBMCs, taken 10 days after the yellow fever booster vaccination. These receptors originate from a man between 18 and 29 years old who received the YFV17D yellow fever vaccine. The CDR3 runs from the conserved cysteine through the conserved F or W. The order of the fields is clone size, J gene, V gene, D gene, CDR3 protein, CDR3 DNA. The D gene is left open where the match is weak. A clone size is listed for some rows: how often the clone was seen (once, few, many), or a class if it is expanded.

- | TRBJ2-3 | TRBV7-7 | TRBD2 | CASSPSASGLSDTQYF | TGTGCTAGCAGCCCCAGTGCTAGCGGGCTGTCAGATACGCAGTATTTT
many | TRBJ1-6 | TRBV6-2/TRBV6-3 | - | CATTLGPIRNSPLHF | TGTGCCACCACGTTGGGGCCGATCCGAAATTCACCCCTCCACTTT
few | TRBJ2-5 | TRBV7-9 | TRBD2 | CALPLSGGSETQYF | TGTGCCTTGCCCCTTAGCGGGGGTTCAGAGACCCAGTACTTC
many | TRBJ2-2 | TRBV7-8 | - | CASSRAPLYTGELFF | TGTGCCAGCAGCAGAGCTCCTTTGTACACCGGGGAGCTGTTTTTT
many | TRBJ2-3 | TRBV5-1 | - | CASSTDTGEVTQYF | TGCGCCAGCAGCACGGACACCGGGGAGGTTACGCAGTATTTT
many | TRBJ2-5 | TRBV30 | - | CAWSVLGETQYF | TGTGCCTGGAGTGTACTCGGGGAGACCCAGTACTTC
- | TRBJ2-6 | TRBV9 | TRBD1 | CASSPWTGAIYSGANVLTF | TGTGCCAGCAGCCCCTGGACAGGGGCGATATACTCTGGGGCCAACGTCCTGACTTTC
- | TRBJ2-1 | TRBV5-1 | TRBD2 | CASRYRTSGGNEQFF | TGCGCCAGCAGATACCGGACTAGCGGGGGTAATGAGCAGTTCTTC
- | TRBJ1-6 | TRBV5-1 | - | CASSFPGHNYSPLHF | TGCGCCAGCAGCTTTCCGGGACACAATTATTCACCCCTCCACTTT
many | TRBJ2-1 | TRBV25-1 | TRBD1 | CASSEVGTGGYNEQFF | TGTGCCAGCAGTGAAGTGGGGACAGGGGGCTACAATGAGCAGTTCTTC
many | TRBJ2-5 | TRBV11-1 | - | CASSTGYQETQYF | TGTGCCAGCAGCACAGGGTACCAAGAGACCCAGTACTTC
few | TRBJ2-7 | TRBV6-6 | - | CASSYYLYEQYF | TGTGCCAGCAGTTATTACCTCTACGAGCAGTACTTC
many | TRBJ1-1 | TRBV5-1 | - | CASSLEATEAFF | TGCGCCAGCAGCTTGGAAGCCACTGAAGCTTTCTTT
- | TRBJ2-2 | TRBV6-5 | - | CASSYDSPNTGELFF | TGTGCCAGCAGTTACGACAGTCCGAACACCGGGGAGCTGTTTTTT
many | TRBJ2-1 | TRBV25-1 | TRBD2 | CASSKGWELAGPNEQFF | TGTGCCAGCAGTAAAGGGTGGGAGCTAGCGGGGCCCAATGAGCAGTTCTTC